These 2 T cell receptor beta chains were sequenced from one sample in a study of cytomegalovirus exposure and HLA in healthy donors. A multiplex PCR was run with 60 Vbeta primers and 13 Jbeta primers. Only in-frame clones appear in the TCRdb table, and some are missing; sequencing was by immunoSEQ multiplex PCR. The sample yields fewer than 40,000 clones, about 63% seen once. Sequenced input: PBMCs. These receptors all stem from a man in his fifties in good health and CMV-seropositive.

This chain links TRBV9 with TRBJ1-1; D gene ambiguous. This CDR3 region has 13 residues. The V and J ends lost 0 bases and 0 bases respectively, with 3 bases between them. The germline CDR1 and CDR2 sequences are SGDLS and YYNGEE. CDR3 bases: TGTGCCAGCAGCGTAGTCATGAACACTGAAGCTTTCTTT. Encoded protein: CASSVVMNTEAFF.

V usage is TRBV29-1 and J usage is TRBJ2-7, with 10 bases that match TRBD1. This CDR3 region has 15 residues. Trimming at V came to 8 bases and at J to 5 bases, leaving 15 bases not matched to a gene. Germline CDR1 is SQVTM and CDR2 is ANQGSEA. CDR3 in DNA: TGCAGCCCCTCACGGCAAGGGGACAGGGGCAACGAGCAGTACTTC. Translated, it gives CSPSRQGDRGNEQYF.